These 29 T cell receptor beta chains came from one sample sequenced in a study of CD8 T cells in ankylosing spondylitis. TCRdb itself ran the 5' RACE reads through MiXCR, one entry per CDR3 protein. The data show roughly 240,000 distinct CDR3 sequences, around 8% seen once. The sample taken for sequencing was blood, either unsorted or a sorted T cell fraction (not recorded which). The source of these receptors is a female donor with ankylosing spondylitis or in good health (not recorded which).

CDR3 region: CASVGKTMSGYTF. DNA of the CDR3: TGTGCCAGCGTCGGGAAGACGATGAGTGGCTACACCTTC. The chain combines TRBV7-2 with TRBJ1-2, with D unclear. This CDR3 has 13 residues. CDR1 and CDR2 (germline): SGHTA, FQGNSA. Trimming took 8 bases from V and 7 from J, leaving 17 bases between them.

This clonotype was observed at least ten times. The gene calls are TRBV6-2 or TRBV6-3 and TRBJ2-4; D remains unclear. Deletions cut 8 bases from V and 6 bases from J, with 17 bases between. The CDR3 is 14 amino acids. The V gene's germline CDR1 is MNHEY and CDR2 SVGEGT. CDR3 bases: TGTGCCAGCCTCGGACCGAACCCGGGAAACATTCAGTACTTC. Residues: CASLGPNPGNIQYF.

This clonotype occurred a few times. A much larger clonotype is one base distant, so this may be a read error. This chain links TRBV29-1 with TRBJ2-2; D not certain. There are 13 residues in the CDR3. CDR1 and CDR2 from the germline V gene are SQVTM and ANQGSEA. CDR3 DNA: TGCAGCGTTGCCACCCAGAACGCCGGGGAGCTGTTTTTT. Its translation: CSVATQNAGELFF.

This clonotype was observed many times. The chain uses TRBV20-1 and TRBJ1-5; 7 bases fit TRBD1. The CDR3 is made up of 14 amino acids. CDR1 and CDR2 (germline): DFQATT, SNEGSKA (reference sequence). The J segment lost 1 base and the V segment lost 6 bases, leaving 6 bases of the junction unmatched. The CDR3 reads CSALRDRSNQPQHF. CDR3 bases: TGCAGTGCCCTCCGGGACAGAAGCAATCAGCCCCAGCATTTT.

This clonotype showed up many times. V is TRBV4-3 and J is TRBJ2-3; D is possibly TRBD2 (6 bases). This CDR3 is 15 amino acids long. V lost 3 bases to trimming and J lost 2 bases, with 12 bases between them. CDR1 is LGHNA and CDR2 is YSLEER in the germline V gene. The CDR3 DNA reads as TGCGCCAGCAGCCAGGTCGGGGGATTCACAGATACGCAGTATTTT. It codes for CASSQVGGFTDTQYF.

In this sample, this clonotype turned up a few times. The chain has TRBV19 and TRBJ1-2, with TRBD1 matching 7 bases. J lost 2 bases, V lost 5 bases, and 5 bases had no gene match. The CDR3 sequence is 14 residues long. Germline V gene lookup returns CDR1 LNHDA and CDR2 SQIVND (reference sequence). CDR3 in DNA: TGTGCCAGTAGTCGCCGGGACAGCAACTATGGCTACACCTTC. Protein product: CASSRRDSNYGYTF. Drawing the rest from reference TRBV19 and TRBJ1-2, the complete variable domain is DGGITQSPKYLFRKEGQNVTLSCEQNLNHDAMYWYRQDPGQGLRLIYYSQIVNDFQKGDIAEGYSVSREKKESFPLTVTSAQKNPTAFYLCASSRRDSNYGYTFGSGTRLTVV.

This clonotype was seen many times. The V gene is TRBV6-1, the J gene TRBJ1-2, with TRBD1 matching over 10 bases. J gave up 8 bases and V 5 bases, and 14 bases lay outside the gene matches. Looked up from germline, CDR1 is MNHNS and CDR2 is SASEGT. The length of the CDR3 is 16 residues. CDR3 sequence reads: CASSPLLGQGSRGYTF. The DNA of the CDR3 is TGTGCCAGCAGTCCCCTGCTGGGACAGGGGTCGCGAGGCTACACCTTC.

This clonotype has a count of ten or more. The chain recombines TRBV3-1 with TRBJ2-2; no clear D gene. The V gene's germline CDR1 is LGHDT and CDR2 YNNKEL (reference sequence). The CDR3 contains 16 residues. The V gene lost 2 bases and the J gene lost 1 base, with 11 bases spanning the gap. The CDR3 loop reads CASSQIGRLNTGELFF. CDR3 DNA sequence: TGTGCCAGCAGCCAAATCGGAAGATTGAACACCGGGGAGCTGTTTTTT.

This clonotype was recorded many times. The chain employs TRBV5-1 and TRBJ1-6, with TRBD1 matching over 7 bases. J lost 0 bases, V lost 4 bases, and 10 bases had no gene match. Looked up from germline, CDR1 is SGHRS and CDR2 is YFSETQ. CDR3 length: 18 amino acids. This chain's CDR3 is CASSVGQPASSYNSPLHF. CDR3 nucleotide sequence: TGCGCCAGCAGCGTGGGACAGCCTGCGAGCTCCTATAATTCACCCCTCCACTTT.

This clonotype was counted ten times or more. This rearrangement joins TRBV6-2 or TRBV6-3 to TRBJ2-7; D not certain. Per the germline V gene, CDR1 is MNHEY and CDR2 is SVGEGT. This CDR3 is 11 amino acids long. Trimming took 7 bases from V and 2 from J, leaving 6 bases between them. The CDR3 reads CASKNTYEQYF. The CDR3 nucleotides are TGTGCCAGCAAGAACACCTACGAGCAGTACTTC.

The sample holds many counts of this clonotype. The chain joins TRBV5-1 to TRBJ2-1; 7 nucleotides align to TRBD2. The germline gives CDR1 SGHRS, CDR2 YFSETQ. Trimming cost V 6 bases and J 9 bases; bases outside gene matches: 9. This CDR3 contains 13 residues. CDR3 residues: CASIGRESPEQFF. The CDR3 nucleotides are TGCGCCAGCATAGGGCGGGAGTCCCCTGAGCAGTTCTTC.

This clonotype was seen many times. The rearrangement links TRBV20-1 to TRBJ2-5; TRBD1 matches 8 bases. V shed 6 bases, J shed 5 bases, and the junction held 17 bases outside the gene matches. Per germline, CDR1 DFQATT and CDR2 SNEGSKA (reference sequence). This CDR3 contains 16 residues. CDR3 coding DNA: TGCAGTGCGCAGGGGGCCGGGATAGTAAATCTGGAGACCCAGTACTTC. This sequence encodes CSAQGAGIVNLETQYF.

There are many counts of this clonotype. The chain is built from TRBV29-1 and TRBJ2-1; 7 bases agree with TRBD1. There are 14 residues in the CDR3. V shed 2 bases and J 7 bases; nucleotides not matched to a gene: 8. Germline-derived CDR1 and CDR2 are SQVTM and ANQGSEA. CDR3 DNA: TGCAGCGTTGAACCGGGACAGTTCCCGAATGAGCAGTTCTTC. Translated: CSVEPGQFPNEQFF.

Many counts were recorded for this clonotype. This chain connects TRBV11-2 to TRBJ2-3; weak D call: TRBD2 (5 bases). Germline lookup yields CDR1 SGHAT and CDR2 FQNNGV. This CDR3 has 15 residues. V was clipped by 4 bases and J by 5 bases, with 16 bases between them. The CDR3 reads CASSSFRGVGDTQYF. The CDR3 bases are TGTGCCAGCAGCTCCTTTCGGGGAGTTGGAGATACGCAGTATTTT.

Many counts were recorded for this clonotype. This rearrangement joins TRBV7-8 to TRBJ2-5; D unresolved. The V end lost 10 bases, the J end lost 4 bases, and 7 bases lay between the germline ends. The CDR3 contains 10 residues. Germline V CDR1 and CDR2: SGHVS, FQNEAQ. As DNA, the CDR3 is TGTGCCACGAAGTCAGAGACCCAGTACTTC. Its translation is CATKSETQYF.

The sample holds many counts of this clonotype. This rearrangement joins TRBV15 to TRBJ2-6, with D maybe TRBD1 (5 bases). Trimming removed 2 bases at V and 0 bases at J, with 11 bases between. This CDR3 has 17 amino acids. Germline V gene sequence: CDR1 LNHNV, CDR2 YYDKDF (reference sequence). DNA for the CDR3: TGTGCCACCAGCAGACGACAGACCAACTCTGGGGCCAACGTCCTGACTTTC. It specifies CATSRRQTNSGANVLTF.

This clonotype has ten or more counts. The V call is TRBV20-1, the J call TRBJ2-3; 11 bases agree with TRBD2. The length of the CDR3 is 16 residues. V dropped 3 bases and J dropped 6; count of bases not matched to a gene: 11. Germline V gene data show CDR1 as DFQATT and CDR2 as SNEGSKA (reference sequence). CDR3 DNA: TGCAGTGCTAGTCCATGGGGGACTAGCGGTAGCGATACGCAGTATTTT. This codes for CSASPWGTSGSDTQYF.

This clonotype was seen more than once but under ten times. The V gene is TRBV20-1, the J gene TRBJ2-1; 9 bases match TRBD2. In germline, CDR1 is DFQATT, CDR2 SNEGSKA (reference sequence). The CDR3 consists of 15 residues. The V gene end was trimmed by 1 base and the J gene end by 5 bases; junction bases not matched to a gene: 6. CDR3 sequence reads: CSARVGAGGNNEQFF. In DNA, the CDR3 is TGCAGTGCTAGAGTAGGTGCGGGAGGGAACAATGAGCAGTTCTTC.

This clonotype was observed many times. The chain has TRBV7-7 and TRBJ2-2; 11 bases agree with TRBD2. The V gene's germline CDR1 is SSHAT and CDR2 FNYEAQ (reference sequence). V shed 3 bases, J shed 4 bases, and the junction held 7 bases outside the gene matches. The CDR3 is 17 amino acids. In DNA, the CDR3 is TGTGCCAGCAGCTTTAGTAGCGGGAGGGCCGGCACCGGGGAGCTGTTTTTT. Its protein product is CASSFSSGRAGTGELFF.

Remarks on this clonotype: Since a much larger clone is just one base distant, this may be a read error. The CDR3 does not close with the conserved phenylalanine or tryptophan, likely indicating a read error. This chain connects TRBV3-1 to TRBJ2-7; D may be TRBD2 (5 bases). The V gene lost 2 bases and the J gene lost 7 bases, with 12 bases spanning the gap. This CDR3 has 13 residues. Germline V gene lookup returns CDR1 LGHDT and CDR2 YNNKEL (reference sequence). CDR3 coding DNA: TGTGCCAGCAGCCAAAGGCCGGGCGGGGAGCAGTACCTC. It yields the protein CASSQRPGGEQYL.

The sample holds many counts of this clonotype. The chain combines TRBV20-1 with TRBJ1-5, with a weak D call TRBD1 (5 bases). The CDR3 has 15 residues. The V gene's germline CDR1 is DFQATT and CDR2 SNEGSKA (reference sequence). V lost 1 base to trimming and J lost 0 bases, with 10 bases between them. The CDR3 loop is CSARGGESSNQPQHF. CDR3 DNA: TGCAGTGCTAGAGGGGGGGAATCTAGCAATCAGCCCCAGCATTTT.

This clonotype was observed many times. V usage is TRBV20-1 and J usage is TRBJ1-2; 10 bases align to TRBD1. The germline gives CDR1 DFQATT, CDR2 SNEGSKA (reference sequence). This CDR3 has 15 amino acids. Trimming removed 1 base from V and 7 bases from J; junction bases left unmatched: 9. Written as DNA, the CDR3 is TGCAGTGCTAGAGCCAGACAGGGGGCTGACGGTGGCTACACCTTC. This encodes CSARARQGADGGYTF.

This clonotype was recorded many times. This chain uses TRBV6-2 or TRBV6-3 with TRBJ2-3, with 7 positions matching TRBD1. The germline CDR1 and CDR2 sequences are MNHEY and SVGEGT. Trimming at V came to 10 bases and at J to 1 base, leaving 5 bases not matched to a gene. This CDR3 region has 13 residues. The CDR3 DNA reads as TGTGCCACTGCCGGACAGGGCACAGATACGCAGTATTTT. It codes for CATAGQGTDTQYF.

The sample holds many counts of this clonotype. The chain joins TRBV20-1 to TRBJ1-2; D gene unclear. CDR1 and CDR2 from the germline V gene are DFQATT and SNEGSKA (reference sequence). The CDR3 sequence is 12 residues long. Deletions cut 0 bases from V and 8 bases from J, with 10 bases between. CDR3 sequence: CSARDSEVGYTF. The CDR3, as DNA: TGCAGTGCTAGAGATAGTGAGGTCGGCTACACCTTC.

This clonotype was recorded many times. CDR3 sequence: CASSEAGRFDEQYF. The DNA for the CDR3 is TGTGCCAGCAGTGAGGCCGGGAGGTTCGACGAGCAGTACTTC. This rearrangement joins TRBV25-1 to TRBJ2-7; TRBD2 matches at 7 bases. After removal of 3 bases from V and 5 bases from J, the junction contained 7 bases not matched to a gene. This CDR3 is 14 amino acids long. The germline gives CDR1 MGHDK, CDR2 SYGVNS.

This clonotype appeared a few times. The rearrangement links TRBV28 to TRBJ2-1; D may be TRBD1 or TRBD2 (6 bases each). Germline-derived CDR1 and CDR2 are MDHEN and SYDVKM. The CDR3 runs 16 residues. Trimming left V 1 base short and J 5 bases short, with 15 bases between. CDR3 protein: CASSLYGQGRHNEQFF. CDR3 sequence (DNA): TGTGCCAGCAGTTTATACGGCCAGGGGAGGCACAATGAGCAGTTCTTC.

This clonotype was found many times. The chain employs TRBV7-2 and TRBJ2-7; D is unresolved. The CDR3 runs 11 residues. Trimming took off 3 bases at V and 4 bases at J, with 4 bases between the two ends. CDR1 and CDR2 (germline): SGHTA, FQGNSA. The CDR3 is CASSLKYEQYF. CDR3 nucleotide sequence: TGTGCCAGCAGCTTGAAGTACGAGCAGTACTTC.

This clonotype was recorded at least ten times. The CDR3 protein is CSARLRTVEQFF. The CDR3 region has the DNA TGCAGTGCTAGGTTAAGGACTGTTGAGCAGTTCTTC. The V call is TRBV20-1, the J call TRBJ2-1, with D maybe TRBD2 (5 bases). The CDR3 has 12 amino acids. Germline-derived CDR1 and CDR2 are DFQATT and SNEGSKA (reference sequence). Trimming removed 3 bases at V and 9 bases at J, with 12 bases between.

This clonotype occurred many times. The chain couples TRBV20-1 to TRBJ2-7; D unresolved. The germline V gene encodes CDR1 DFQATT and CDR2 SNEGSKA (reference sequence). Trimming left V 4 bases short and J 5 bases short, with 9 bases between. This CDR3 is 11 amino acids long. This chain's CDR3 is CSANRFDEQYF. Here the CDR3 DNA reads TGCAGTGCTAACCGATTCGACGAGCAGTACTTC.